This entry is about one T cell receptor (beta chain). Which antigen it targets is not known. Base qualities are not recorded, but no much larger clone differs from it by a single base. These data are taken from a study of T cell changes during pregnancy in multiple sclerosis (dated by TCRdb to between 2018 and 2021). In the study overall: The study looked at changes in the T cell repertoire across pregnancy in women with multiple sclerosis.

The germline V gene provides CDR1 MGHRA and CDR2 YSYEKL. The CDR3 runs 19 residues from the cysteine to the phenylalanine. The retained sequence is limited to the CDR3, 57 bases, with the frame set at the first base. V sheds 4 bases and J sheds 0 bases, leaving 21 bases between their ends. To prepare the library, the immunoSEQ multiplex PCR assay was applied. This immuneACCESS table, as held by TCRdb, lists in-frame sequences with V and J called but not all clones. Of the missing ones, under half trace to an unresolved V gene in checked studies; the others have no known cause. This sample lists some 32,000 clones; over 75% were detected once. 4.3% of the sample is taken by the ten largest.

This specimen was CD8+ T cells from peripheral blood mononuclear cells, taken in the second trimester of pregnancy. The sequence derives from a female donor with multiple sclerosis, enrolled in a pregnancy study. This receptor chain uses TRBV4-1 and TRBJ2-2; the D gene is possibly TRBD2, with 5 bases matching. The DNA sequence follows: TGCGCCAGCAGCCCCTATTTTTTAGAGGGCAACGCGAACACCGGGGAGCTGTTTTTT. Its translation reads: CASSPYFLEGNANTGELFF.